This T cell receptor (beta chain) was retrieved from a study of lung T cells in sarcoidosis with Löfgren's syndrome. As regards this clonotype: The antigen remains unidentified.

A single record per CDR3 protein comes from TCRdb applying MiXCR to the reads. The sample comprises more than 8,500 distinct CDR3 sequences, roughly 21% of which are singletons, and roughly 24% rests with the top ten. Findings of the study overall: The most expanded V genes in Löfgren's patients were reportedly TRAV12-1 and TRBV2.

The CDR3 has 14 residues. Germline loops: CDR1 MNHNS, CDR2 SASEGT. V lost 6 bases and J lost 7; bases outside the gene matches: 5. This receptor was taken from a human donor with sarcoidosis (Löfgren's syndrome or another form), or a control subject (not recorded which). This rearrangement joins TRBV6-1 to TRBJ2-1; 11 positions agree with TRBD1. The specimen was CD4+ T cells from bronchoalveolar lavage fluid. Written as DNA, the CDR3 is TGTGCCAGCAGATCCGGGACAGGGGGAAATGAGCAGTTCTTC. It specifies CASRSGTGGNEQFF.